The 30 T cell receptor beta chains below all came from one sample that was sequenced in a study of T-cell reconstitution after alpha-beta-depleted transplantation in children. Unique molecular identifiers were incorporated during preparation of the TCRbeta library. TCRdb recomputed calls from the PCR reads with MiXCR, one row per CDR3 protein. The table shows some 600,000 distinct CDR3 sequences, with around 13% occurring only once. This sample comprised PBMCs, mostly from graft donor cells, obtained 360 days after TCRalphabeta/CD19-depleted stem cell transplant. These receptors were taken from a male patient under 18 who had a stem cell transplant for acute myeloid leukemia, so the T cells may come from the graft donor.

The rearrangement uses TRBV7-6 and TRBJ1-6; D unresolved. Germline V gene data show CDR1 as SGHVS and CDR2 as FNYEAQ. V lost 5 bases and J 7 bases, leaving 21 bases between the germline ends. The length of the CDR3 is 17 residues. The chain's CDR3 is CASSLRNGWSWNSPLHF. Written as DNA, the CDR3 is TGTGCCAGCAGCCTCCGGAATGGTTGGTCGTGGAATTCACCCCTCCACTTT.

The genes are TRBV6-1 and TRBJ2-7, with 7 bases that match TRBD2. The J segment lost 3 bases and the V segment lost 8 bases, leaving 16 bases of the junction unmatched. The length of the CDR3 is 16 residues. Germline assignment: CDR1 MNHNS and CDR2 SASEGT. CDR3 in amino acids: CASPRGSYLSFYEQYF. For the CDR3, the DNA is TGTGCCAGCCCGCGGGGGTCCTACCTCTCATTCTACGAGCAGTACTTC.

The chain recombines TRBV9 with TRBJ2-1, with 8 bases identical to TRBD2. With 1 base clipped from V and 7 bases from J, the junction kept 7 bases outside the gene matches. The germline V gene encodes CDR1 SGDLS and CDR2 YYNGEE. This CDR3 has 15 amino acids. DNA for the CDR3: TGTGCCAGCAGCGTATCCAGCGGGAGAGGGAATGAGCAGTTCTTC. Translation: CASSVSSGRGNEQFF. Together with reference TRBV9 and TRBJ2-1, the CDR3 gives the full variable domain: DSGVTQTPKHLITATGQRVTLRCSPRSGDLSVYWYQQSLDQGLQFLIQYYNGEERAKGNILERFSAQQFPDLHSELNLSSLELGDSALYFCASSVSSGRGNEQFFGPGTRLTVL.

This clonotype was counted between two and nine times. The rearrangement uses TRBV5-5 and TRBJ2-2; a possible D gene is TRBD1 (6 bases). V lost 0 bases and J 4 bases, leaving 16 bases between the germline ends. Germline V gene lookup returns CDR1 SGHKS and CDR2 YYEKEE (reference sequence). CDR3 length: 17 residues. In nucleotides, the CDR3 is TGTGCCAGCAGCTTGGCCGTGTTAGGGGGATCCACCGGGGAGCTGTTTTTT. Residues: CASSLAVLGGSTGELFF.

This clonotype has a handful of counts. The J gene is TRBJ2-1, the V gene TRBV27, with 7 nucleotides matching TRBD2. The CDR3 extends over 15 amino acids. J gave up 2 bases and V 4 bases, and 5 bases lay outside the gene matches. The germline V gene has CDR1 MNHEY and CDR2 SMNVEV (reference sequence). DNA for the CDR3: TGTGCCAGCAGTTCGACTAGCATCACCTACAATGAGCAGTTCTTC. It encodes CASSSTSITYNEQFF.

This clonotype was counted a few times. The rearrangement uses TRBV28 and TRBJ2-2, with D perhaps being TRBD1 or TRBD2 (6 bases each). Trimming cost V 4 bases and J 8 bases, with 17 bases left between them. The length of the CDR3 is 15 residues. Germline-derived CDR1 and CDR2 are MDHEN and SYDVKM. DNA for the CDR3: TGTGCCAGCAGTTACGACAGGCGGGGATGGGGGGAGCTGTTTTTT. Translated: CASSYDRRGWGELFF.

This sequence joins TRBV7-8 and TRBJ2-5, with TRBD1 identical over 11 bases. V trimming: 5 bases; J trimming: 5 bases; junction bases outside the gene matches: 10. This CDR3 has 16 residues. Germline CDR1 SGHVS, CDR2 FQNEAQ. DNA for the CDR3: TGTGCCAGCAGCCACGGGACAGGGGGAGTCGTGGAGACCCAGTACTTC. Translation: CASSHGTGGVVETQYF.

This clonotype came up a few times. J is TRBJ2-3 and V is TRBV11-1; TRBD2 aligns across 15 bases. There are 18 residues in the CDR3. V lost 5 bases, J lost 1 base, and 7 bases stayed unmatched. Germline V gene data show CDR1 as SGHAT and CDR2 as FQDESV (reference sequence). The CDR3 DNA is TGTGCCAGCAGCCCGGGACTAGCGGGAGGTTCTGGCACAGATACGCAGTATTTT. Its translation: CASSPGLAGGSGTDTQYF.

The rearrangement joins TRBV19 to TRBJ2-1, with 12 bases aligning to TRBD2. The CDR3 contains 16 residues. Unmatched junction bases numbered 4, after V lost 5 bases and J lost 2 bases. Germline assignment: CDR1 LNHDA and CDR2 SQIVND (reference sequence). The CDR3 here is CASSSPSGRAYNEQFF. As DNA, the CDR3 is TGTGCCAGTAGTTCGCCTAGCGGGAGGGCCTACAATGAGCAGTTCTTC. Together with reference TRBV19 and TRBJ2-1, the CDR3 gives the full variable domain: DGGITQSPKYLFRKEGQNVTLSCEQNLNHDAMYWYRQDPGQGLRLIYYSQIVNDFQKGDIAEGYSVSREKKESFPLTVTSAQKNPTAFYLCASSSPSGRAYNEQFFGPGTRLTVL.

This clonotype was seen repeatedly, ten times or more. The genes are TRBV29-1 and TRBJ2-5; D is ambiguous. V was pared by 4 bases and J by 3 bases, with 15 bases between. The CDR3 sequence is 14 residues long. Germline V gene sequence: CDR1 SQVTM, CDR2 ANQGSEA. In nucleotides, the CDR3 is TGCAGCGTTGTTATCGGCAGGCGAAAAGAGACCCAGTACTTC. Translation: CSVVIGRRKETQYF.

V and J are TRBV20-1 and TRBJ2-7; 8 bases are a match to TRBD1. The length of the CDR3 is 15 residues. Germline CDR1 reads DFQATT; CDR2 reads SNEGSKA (reference sequence). V lost 3 bases, J lost 6 bases, and 13 bases stayed unmatched. This CDR3 reads CSARGPQGAAFEQYF. The CDR3 DNA reads TGCAGTGCTAGGGGCCCCCAGGGGGCTGCGTTCGAGCAGTACTTC.

This clonotype has a count of ten or more. The rearrangement links TRBV6-2 or TRBV6-3 to TRBJ2-7; D tentatively reads TRBD1 or TRBD2 (5 bases each). CDR3 size: 15 residues. CDR1 and CDR2 (germline): MNHEY, SVGEGT. V lost 8 bases and J lost 0, with 17 bases in between. The chain's CDR3 is CASVLGRRSSYEQYF. The DNA for the CDR3 is TGTGCCAGCGTGCTGGGGCGGAGGAGCTCCTACGAGCAGTACTTC.

This clonotype was counted many times. This rearrangement joins TRBV29-1 to TRBJ1-2; weak D call: TRBD1 (5 bases). V lost 7 bases and J lost 7, with 19 bases in between. CDR3 size: 13 residues. From germline, CDR1 is SQVTM and CDR2 ANQGSEA. The CDR3 spells CSAYTGTVAGYTF. Here the CDR3 DNA reads TGCAGCGCCTACACCGGGACGGTTGCTGGCTACACCTTC.

V and J are TRBV5-1 and TRBJ1-1, with 7 bases fitting TRBD1. Per the germline V gene, CDR1 is SGHRS and CDR2 is YFSETQ. The CDR3 runs 13 residues. Trimming removed 7 bases from V and 1 base from J; junction bases left unmatched: 4. The CDR3 region is CASRQGWNTEAFF. The CDR3 nucleotides are TGCGCCAGCCGACAGGGCTGGAACACTGAAGCTTTCTTT.

The chain employs TRBV28 and TRBJ2-1, with 12 bases matching TRBD2. This CDR3 region has 14 residues. Germline CDR1 reads MDHEN; CDR2 reads SYDVKM. V lost 8 bases and J lost 8; bases outside the gene matches: 7. In nucleotides, the CDR3 is TGTGCCAGCCGGACTAGCGGGATCCCACATGAGCAGTTCTTC. Translating gives CASRTSGIPHEQFF.

This clonotype occurred a few times. The genes are TRBV20-1 and TRBJ2-3, with D tentatively TRBD2 (6 bases). The CDR3 spans 18 residues. V dropped 0 bases and J dropped 0 bases, with 19 bases sitting between them. CDR1 is DFQATT and CDR2 is SNEGSKA in the germline V gene (reference sequence). CDR3 region: CSARDQRGEVTSTDTQYF. CDR3 nucleotide sequence: TGCAGTGCTAGAGACCAAAGAGGGGAGGTAACTAGCACAGATACGCAGTATTTT.

This clonotype was seen repeatedly, ten times or more. The chain links TRBV20-1 to TRBJ2-7; D is unresolved. This CDR3 has 13 residues. Per germline, CDR1 DFQATT and CDR2 SNEGSKA (reference sequence). Trimming left V 2 bases short and J 3 bases short, with 11 bases between. Here the CDR3 DNA reads TGCAGTGCTAGATGGTCGTCCAGCTACGAGCAGTACTTC. Residues: CSARWSSSYEQYF.

This clonotype was observed a few times. The chain couples TRBV11-2 to TRBJ2-3; possibly TRBD1 for D (5 bases). Germline V gives CDR1 SGHAT, CDR2 FQNNGV. Trimming left V 7 bases short and J 1 base short, with 12 bases between. This CDR3 has 14 amino acids. CDR3 DNA: TGTGCCAGCACCGAATGGGGCGGCACAGATACGCAGTATTTT. Translated: CASTEWGGTDTQYF.

This clonotype was counted between two and nine times. The chain is built from TRBV29-1 and TRBJ2-3; 10 bases line up with TRBD2. This CDR3 spans 13 amino acids. V lost 5 bases to trimming and J lost 12 bases; unmatched junction nucleotides: 11. From germline, CDR1 is SQVTM and CDR2 ANQGSEA. The CDR3 nucleotides read TGCAGCGTTACGGGACTAGCGTCAGGGGTCCAGTATTTT. Protein: CSVTGLASGVQYF.

The chain couples TRBV5-1 to TRBJ2-7; tentative D call: TRBD1 (5 bases). This CDR3 region has 14 residues. Trimming removed 5 bases from V and 0 bases from J, with 12 bases in between. Looked up from germline, CDR1 is SGHRS and CDR2 is YFSETQ. In DNA, the CDR3 is TGCGCCAGCAGTTGGGTCGACAGCTCCTACGAGCAGTACTTC. Encoded protein: CASSWVDSSYEQYF.

This clonotype was found many times. The J gene is TRBJ2-3, the V gene TRBV20-1; no clear D gene. This CDR3 is built from 13 residues. V lost 6 bases, J lost 2 bases, and 12 bases lay in between. Germline CDR1 reads DFQATT; CDR2 reads SNEGSKA (reference sequence). CDR3 coding DNA: TGCAGTGCCGCCAGTAGGTACACAGATACGCAGTATTTT. Protein: CSAASRYTDTQYF.

The rearrangement links TRBV20-1 to TRBJ2-5; possible D gene TRBD1, 5 bases. CDR1 is DFQATT and CDR2 is SNEGSKA in the germline V gene (reference sequence). The CDR3 loop spans 14 amino acids. V was cut by 3 bases and J by 0 bases, with 11 bases left in between. The DNA for the CDR3 is TGCAGTGCTAGGCGGCCAGGGTACCAAGAGACCCAGTACTTC. Translating it yields CSARRPGYQETQYF.

In its sample, this clonotype was seen a few times. V gene TRBV6-1 combines with J gene TRBJ2-7; TRBD1 matches 8 bases. Germline V gene data show CDR1 as MNHNS and CDR2 as SASEGT. The V gene end was trimmed by 4 bases and the J gene end by 5 bases; junction bases not matched to a gene: 16. This CDR3 has 17 amino acids. For the CDR3, the DNA is TGTGCCAGCAGTGCCTCAGCTTCAGGGGGCGCACGTAACGAGCAGTACTTC. It encodes CASSASASGGARNEQYF.

The chain combines TRBV25-1 with TRBJ2-1; D possibly uses TRBD1 or TRBD2 (6 bases each). The CDR3 extends over 15 amino acids. Trimming removed 6 bases from V and 5 bases from J, with 17 bases in between. The germline V gene encodes CDR1 MGHDK and CDR2 SYGVNS. Here the CDR3 reads CASRKGGSYDNEQFF. Written as DNA, the CDR3 is TGTGCCAGCAGGAAGGGGGGTTCCTACGACAATGAGCAGTTCTTC.

This clonotype was seen only a few times. The V gene is TRBV11-3, the J gene TRBJ2-1; D gene uncertain. Germline V gene data show CDR1 as SGHNT and CDR2 as YENEEA. With 4 bases removed from V and 8 bases from J, the gap between germline ends came to 9 bases. CDR3 length equals 12 residues. The DNA of the CDR3 is TGTGCCAGCAGCTATAGGGATGATGAGCAGTTCTTC. Residues: CASSYRDDEQFF.

This clonotype was detected only a few times. The chain combines TRBV20-1 with TRBJ2-2; no clear D. This CDR3 has 15 amino acids. The germline V gene has CDR1 DFQATT and CDR2 SNEGSKA (reference sequence). The V end lost 3 bases, the J end lost 1 base, and 12 bases lay between the germline ends. CDR3 nucleotides: TGCAGTGCTAGCTTTCGCGGCCAGAACACCGGGGAGCTGTTTTTT. Protein: CSASFRGQNTGELFF.

This clonotype was counted many times. V and J are TRBV10-3 and TRBJ2-2; D is tentatively TRBD1 or TRBD2 (5 bases each). The V and J ends lost 2 bases and 5 bases respectively, with 9 bases between them. Germline V lookup: CDR1 ENHRY, CDR2 SYGVKD. The CDR3 consists of 14 residues. The CDR3 DNA is TGTGCCATCAGTGAGGTCTGGGGGACCGGGGAGCTGTTTTTT. Protein: CAISEVWGTGELFF.

This chain connects TRBV6-2 or TRBV6-3 to TRBJ2-7, with 12 positions matching TRBD2. V gave up 1 base and J gave up 3 bases; unmatched junction bases: 7. The germline CDR1 and CDR2 sequences are MNHEY and SVGEGT. The CDR3 is 17 residues long. In nucleotides, the CDR3 is TGTGCCAGCAGTTACTTCGGACTAGCGGGACTCCTCTACGAGCAGTACTTC. It codes for CASSYFGLAGLLYEQYF.

This clonotype has at least ten counts. The chain employs TRBV24-1 and TRBJ2-1; no clear D gene. The length of the CDR3 is 15 residues. Trimming removed 7 bases at V and 6 bases at J, with 18 bases between. Per the germline V gene, CDR1 is KGHDR and CDR2 is SFDVKD. The CDR3 nucleotides are TGTGCCACCAGCGTCGGGCAGTCCGGCCCCAATGAGCAGTTCTTC. It specifies CATSVGQSGPNEQFF.

This clonotype was seen ten or more times. The chain employs TRBV12-3 or TRBV12-4 and TRBJ2-5, with 8 bases lining up with TRBD2. V lost 5 bases, J lost 7 bases, and 9 bases stayed unmatched. The CDR3 has 14 residues. The CDR3 DNA sequence: TGTGCCAGCAGTCTTAGCGGGACCACGGGGACCCAGTACTTC. Translating gives CASSLSGTTGTQYF.